This passage covers 4 T cell receptor beta chains from one sample sequenced in a study of vaccination effects on CD4 cells after COVID-19. ViraFEST expansion of antigen-specific CD4+ T cells with viral peptide pools preceded sequencing. Isolating CD4+ T cells followed approximately 11 days of culture. No antigen is known for these receptors. The table came from immunoSEQ multiplex PCR; TCRdb's copy has only in-frame clones and leaves some out. The sample yields more than 11,000 clones, less than 85% seen once. Sequenced here: CD4+ T cells from PBMCs cultured with HCoV-229E spike peptides, sampled before COVID-19 vaccination. These receptors were obtained from a human donor who received a COVID-19 vaccine.

The chain joins TRBV19 to TRBJ1-5; 7 bases map to TRBD1. V shed 6 bases and J 3 bases; nucleotides not matched to a gene: 5. CDR3 length: 14 residues. Germline-derived CDR1 and CDR2 are LNHDA and SQIVND (reference sequence). CDR3 protein: CASRPGQVNQPQHF. The CDR3 nucleotides are TGTGCCAGTAGACCCGGACAGGTCAATCAGCCCCAGCATTTT.

This clone was detected once. V usage is TRBV2 and J usage is TRBJ2-3; D unresolved. The V end was cut by 2 bases, the J end by 12 bases, with 18 bases between. This CDR3 is built from 14 residues. Germline CDR1 SNHLY, CDR2 FYNNEI. In DNA, the CDR3 is TGTGCCAGCAGTGAAAACTTGTGGCCTAACGTACAGTATTTT. Translating gives CASSENLWPNVQYF. Using reference TRBV2 and TRBJ2-3 for the parts outside the CDR3, the full variable domain is EPEVTQTPSHQVTQMGQEVILRCVPISNHLYFYWYRQILGQKVEFLVSFYNNEISEKSEIFDDQFSVERPDGSNFTLKIRSTKLEDSAMYFCASSENLWPNVQYFGPGTRLTVL.

This clone occurred once. CDR3 amino acids: CASSPWTSGNRDEQFF. In DNA form, the CDR3 reads TGTGCCAGCAGTCCTTGGACTAGCGGGAATAGGGATGAGCAGTTCTTC. This rearrangement joins TRBV28 to TRBJ2-1; 12 nucleotides line up with TRBD2. There are 16 residues in the CDR3. V dropped 5 bases and J dropped 8; count of bases not matched to a gene: 10. Germline loops: CDR1 MDHEN, CDR2 SYDVKM.

The gene calls are TRBV27 and TRBJ1-6; D is unresolved. V was trimmed by 6 bases and J by 8 bases, leaving 11 bases between them. The CDR3 totals 13 residues. Looked up from germline, CDR1 is MNHEY and CDR2 is SMNVEV (reference sequence). The CDR3 DNA follows: TGTGCCAGCAGCCTGACTAGGGATTCACCCCTCCACTTT. Translation gives CASSLTRDSPLHF.